The rows below give T cell receptor beta chains drawn from one sample of a study of T cells in Graves' hyperthyroidism and ophthalmopathy. TCRdb fed the multiplex PCR reads into MiXCR, producing one record per CDR3 protein. The sample carries fewer than 650,000 distinct CDR3 sequences, approximately 15% recorded once. The sample taken for sequencing was blood. The origin of the receptors is a woman under 30 with Graves' ophthalmopathy. Both conserved end residues are part of each CDR3.

J gene,V gene,CDR3 protein
TRBJ2-1,TRBV9,CASSAGTSGTSSYNEQFF
TRBJ2-1,TRBV7-9,CASSFRKGQFF
TRBJ2-7,TRBV14,CASSLWDGYEQYF
TRBJ1-2,TRBV7-9,CASSSERTVKPDYGYTF
TRBJ2-3,TRBV7-2,CASSLDVDTQYF
TRBJ2-7,TRBV3-1,CASSAPGTSGMQYF
TRBJ1-6,TRBV14,CASSQHQGPSYNSPLHF
TRBJ2-1,TRBV9,CASSVAPSGRTYNEQFF
TRBJ1-3,TRBV15,CATSARTKGEAGNPGNTIYF
TRBJ2-1,TRBV7-2,CASSLYRVYEQFF
TRBJ2-2,TRBV12-3/TRBV12-4,CASSLSRGELFF
TRBJ1-1,TRBV20-1,CSAGGGRGLENTEAFF
TRBJ1-4,TRBV5-1,CASSWTDSNEKLFF
TRBJ1-1,TRBV18,CASSGTGAANTEAFF
TRBJ2-3,TRBV2,CANAPSGDTDTQYF
TRBJ2-1,TRBV20-1,CSALGAPSYNEQFF
TRBJ2-7,TRBV20-1,CSAPDWSQSSYEQYF
TRBJ2-7,TRBV19,CASSIAGGSSYEQYF
TRBJ1-5,TRBV12-5,CASGLVTGGGNQPQHF
TRBJ2-1,TRBV12-3/TRBV12-4,CASSAGNWYTEQFF
TRBJ2-1,TRBV5-6,CASSRKYLAYEQFF
TRBJ2-1,TRBV28,CASSLSTSGNNEQFF
TRBJ1-2,TRBV6-1,CASRSNRGSYGYTF
TRBJ2-1,TRBV6-2/TRBV6-3,CASSYLAAKQFF
TRBJ1-5,TRBV18,CASSPTTGWQPQHF
TRBJ2-5,TRBV20-1,CSASERETQYF
TRBJ2-1,TRBV28,CASTYWANNEQFF
TRBJ2-7,TRBV6-5,CASSYSRRGGYEQYF
TRBJ2-4,TRBV6-1,CASSLSGGLTKNIQYF
TRBJ2-7,TRBV20-1,CSARDRTSGSYEQYF
TRBJ1-3,TRBV20-1,CSATRRGLGNTIYF
TRBJ1-1,TRBV7-6,CASSLSPGQINTEAFF
TRBJ2-3,TRBV20-1,CSASTTSTDTQYF
TRBJ1-4,TRBV12-3/TRBV12-4,CASSPAVGQGDQKLFF